Listed below are T cell receptor beta chains from one sample, sequenced in a study of T cell changes during pregnancy in multiple sclerosis. The repertoire was sequenced with immunoSEQ multiplex PCR; TCRdb's copy has only in-frame clones and lacks some. Here the sample spans tens of thousands of clones, 75% to 95% being singletons. The sequenced sample was CD4+ T cells from peripheral blood mononuclear cells, obtained in the second trimester of pregnancy. All receptors derive from a female donor with multiple sclerosis, enrolled in a pregnancy study. Both conserved end residues are part of each CDR3. Fields, in order: D gene, J gene, clone size, V gene, CDR3 protein, CDR3 DNA. A D gene is named only where the DNA matches it firmly. Clone size is shown for a subset of rows, as once, few, many or a class of expanded clone.

D gene: TRBD1
J gene: TRBJ1-2
clone size: NA
V gene: TRBV7-9
CDR3 protein: CASSYSDRVYGYTF
CDR3 DNA: TGTGCCAGCAGTTATTCGGACAGGGTATATGGCTACACCTTC

D gene: TRBD2
J gene: TRBJ2-4
clone size: NA
V gene: TRBV5-1
CDR3 protein: CASSQTSGGNIQYF
CDR3 DNA: TGCGCCAGCAGCCAGACTAGCGGGGGTAACATTCAGTACTTC

D gene: NA
J gene: TRBJ2-3
clone size: NA
V gene: TRBV7-2
CDR3 protein: CASSLTGAFVDTQYF
CDR3 DNA: TGTGCCAGCAGCTTAACTGGGGCTTTCGTGGATACGCAGTATTTT

D gene: TRBD1
J gene: TRBJ1-5
clone size: NA
V gene: TRBV28
CDR3 protein: CASRFDRVSNQPQHF
CDR3 DNA: TGTGCCAGCAGATTCGACAGGGTTAGCAATCAGCCCCAGCATTTT

D gene: NA
J gene: TRBJ1-3
clone size: NA
V gene: TRBV12-5
CDR3 protein: CASGLVGRADTIYF
CDR3 DNA: TGTGCTAGTGGTTTGGTAGGCAGGGCGGACACCATATATTTT

D gene: NA
J gene: TRBJ1-1
clone size: NA
V gene: TRBV30
CDR3 protein: CAWIGGAYTEAFF
CDR3 DNA: TGTGCCTGGATTGGGGGGGCTTACACTGAAGCTTTCTTT

D gene: NA
J gene: TRBJ2-4
clone size: NA
V gene: TRBV2
CDR3 protein: CASSDHFLAKNIQYF
CDR3 DNA: TGTGCCAGCAGTGACCACTTCCTAGCCAAAAACATTCAGTACTTC

D gene: NA
J gene: TRBJ1-3
clone size: NA
V gene: TRBV5-1
CDR3 protein: CASSLGQSSGNTIYF
CDR3 DNA: TGCGCCAGCAGCTTGGGACAGAGCTCTGGAAACACCATATATTTT

D gene: NA
J gene: TRBJ2-7
clone size: NA
V gene: TRBV5-5
CDR3 protein: CASSFSRDTYEQYF
CDR3 DNA: TGTGCCAGCAGCTTCTCCCGTGACACCTACGAGCAGTACTTC

D gene: TRBD2
J gene: TRBJ2-6
clone size: NA
V gene: TRBV19
CDR3 protein: CASSIRLASGANVLTF
CDR3 DNA: TGTGCCAGTAGTATCCGACTAGCCTCGGGGGCCAACGTCCTGACTTTC

D gene: NA
J gene: TRBJ1-2
clone size: NA
V gene: TRBV7-9
CDR3 protein: CASSNQLGYTF
CDR3 DNA: TGTGCCAGCAGCAACCAACTCGGCTACACCTTC

D gene: NA
J gene: TRBJ2-5
clone size: NA
V gene: TRBV5-6
CDR3 protein: CASSGSLASTETQYF
CDR3 DNA: TGTGCCAGCAGCGGCTCGCTAGCGTCCACAGAGACCCAGTACTTC

D gene: NA
J gene: TRBJ1-6
clone size: NA
V gene: TRBV5-1
CDR3 protein: CASSLGGGYDSPLHF
CDR3 DNA: TGCGCCAGCAGCCTCGGGGGGGGGTACGATTCACCCCTCCACTTT

D gene: NA
J gene: TRBJ2-3
clone size: NA
V gene: TRBV19
CDR3 protein: CASSGSLHTDTQYF
CDR3 DNA: TGTGCCAGTAGTGGTTCACTACACACAGATACGCAGTATTTT

D gene: NA
J gene: TRBJ2-4
clone size: NA
V gene: TRBV6-1
CDR3 protein: CASSEIDGPPRDIQYF
CDR3 DNA: TGTGCCAGCAGTGAGATTGATGGGCCCCCGAGGGACATTCAGTACTTC

D gene: NA
J gene: TRBJ2-3
clone size: NA
V gene: TRBV18
CDR3 protein: CASSPLPGSVSTDTQYF
CDR3 DNA: TGTGCCAGCTCACCACTACCAGGGTCAGTGTCCACAGATACGCAGTATTTT

D gene: TRBD1
J gene: TRBJ1-2
clone size: NA
V gene: TRBV27
CDR3 protein: CASSSRDRGVYGYTF
CDR3 DNA: TGTGCCAGCAGTTCCCGGGACAGGGGAGTTTATGGCTACACCTTC

D gene: NA
J gene: TRBJ1-4
clone size: NA
V gene: TRBV9
CDR3 protein: CASSEDSGAAEKLFF
CDR3 DNA: TGTGCCAGCAGCGAGGATTCGGGAGCCGCTGAAAAACTGTTTTTT

D gene: NA
J gene: TRBJ1-2
clone size: NA
V gene: TRBV19
CDR3 protein: CASKQKQNYGYTF
CDR3 DNA: TGTGCCAGTAAGCAGAAACAGAACTATGGCTACACCTTC

D gene: TRBD2
J gene: TRBJ2-5
clone size: NA
V gene: TRBV7-8
CDR3 protein: CASRERRGGRPEETQYF
CDR3 DNA: TGTGCCAGCAGGGAGCGGAGGGGCGGGAGACCGGAGGAGACCCAGTACTTC

D gene: TRBD1
J gene: TRBJ2-5
clone size: NA
V gene: TRBV30
CDR3 protein: CAWRGAGGRETQYF
CDR3 DNA: TGTGCCTGGAGGGGCGCAGGGGGCCGAGAGACCCAGTACTTC

D gene: NA
J gene: TRBJ1-5
clone size: NA
V gene: TRBV6-5
CDR3 protein: CASSYSKTADQPQHF
CDR3 DNA: TGTGCCAGCAGTTACTCGAAGACAGCCGATCAGCCCCAGCATTTT

D gene: NA
J gene: TRBJ2-1
clone size: NA
V gene: TRBV5-1
CDR3 protein: CASSLSQGRSREQFF
CDR3 DNA: TGCGCCAGCAGCTTGTCACAAGGTAGGAGTCGTGAGCAGTTCTTC

D gene: TRBD2
J gene: TRBJ2-5
clone size: once
V gene: TRBV12-5
CDR3 protein: CASGLGAGGAETQYF
CDR3 DNA: TGTGCTAGTGGTTTGGGAGCGGGGGGTGCGGAGACCCAGTACTTC

D gene: TRBD1
J gene: TRBJ2-2
clone size: NA
V gene: TRBV4-1
CDR3 protein: CASSQAGQGNTGELFF
CDR3 DNA: TGCGCCAGCAGCCAAGCGGGACAGGGGAACACCGGGGAGCTGTTTTTT

D gene: TRBD1
J gene: TRBJ1-4
clone size: NA
V gene: TRBV19
CDR3 protein: CASSSAGTGGEKLFF
CDR3 DNA: TGTGCCAGTAGTTCCGCCGGGACAGGGGGCGAAAAACTGTTTTTT

D gene: TRBD2
J gene: TRBJ2-7
clone size: NA
V gene: TRBV19
CDR3 protein: CASSTLAGGNIYEQYF
CDR3 DNA: TGTGCCAGTAGTACTCTAGCGGGGGGAAACATCTACGAGCAGTACTTC

D gene: TRBD1
J gene: TRBJ2-2
clone size: once
V gene: TRBV18
CDR3 protein: CASSPPGTATNTGELFF
CDR3 DNA: TGTGCCAGCTCACCCCCCGGGACAGCTACGAACACCGGGGAGCTGTTTTTT

D gene: NA
J gene: TRBJ2-2
clone size: NA
V gene: TRBV30
CDR3 protein: CAWSVPFVFPGELFF
CDR3 DNA: TGTGCCTGGAGTGTTCCCTTTGTATTTCCCGGGGAGCTGTTTTTT